This TCR beta chain was recovered during a study of blood T cell repertoires in COVID-19 (dated by TCRdb to the early 2020s). The study in broad terms: Samples covering the acute and convalescent phases of COVID-19 were provided by collaborators in the United States, Italy and Spain. A freely available public database, intended as a resource for researchers studying the immune response to SARS-CoV-2, is where the repertoires were released. Where available, HLA class I and class II types were taken from metadata supplied by the sample provider and were not determined by assay-based typing. Nearly every sample came with metadata listing a de-identified subject ID, COVID-19 status, age in years and sex. Subjects who had been exposed to COVID-19, were actively infected with it, or had recovered from it provided the deeply sampled blood TCRbeta repertoires that made up the dataset. The prospective study material was composed of cDNA or gDNA derived from T cells, B-cell-depleted T cells, or PBMCs. Samples were obtained from the ongoing ImmuneRACE study (first 160 participants) and from roughly 1,300 subjects provided by 6 global collaborators.

V was cut back by 5 bases and J by 2 bases, leaving a gap of 9 bases between them. From cysteine to phenylalanine, the CDR3 is 14 amino acids long. Only CDR3 DNA remains: 42 bases, in frame from the first base. CDR1 and CDR2, looked up from the germline V gene, are SGHTA and FQGNSA. On the study overall, not on this receptor specifically: The amount of clinical and demographic metadata varied by source and participant and was provided uncurated.

Another Seattle source contributed samples from volunteer blood donors who had recovered from COVID-19. Each collaborating institution followed its own protocols to collect whole blood in K2EDTA tubes. For TCRbeta analysis, collaborators shipped samples as frozen whole blood, isolated PBMCs, or DNA extracted from either of those sample types. Details on this clone: No antigen is known for it. Per-base quality was not reported, and no clone a single base away is much larger than it.

TCRbeta CDR3 regions were amplified from genomic DNA by means of the immunoSEQ Assay, a bias-controlled multiplex PCR. The paper's data handling went like this. The number of nucleated cells in each sample was estimated from the amplification of reference gene primers within the assay. To quantify the absolute abundance of each unique TCRbeta CDR3 rearrangement, sequence reads were collapsed and filtered. For each sample, productive Simpson clonality was calculated by taking the square root of Simpson's diversity index across productive rearrangements. TCRdb took over this immuneACCESS table, retaining in-frame rearrangements with V and J assigned. Such tables are incomplete; in checked studies, under half of the missing clones stem from an unresolved V gene, and the remainder is unexplained. V and J calls and clone size are those listed in that table; D and trimming were worked out from the DNA. This sample gives roughly 300,000 clones in total; 83% of them show up just once. Clones ranked in the top ten supply 8% to 9.5% of the sample.

Sequencing input: peripheral blood. This clonotype was obtained from a woman between 50 and 59 years old who had recovered from COVID-19. The V and J segments used are TRBV7-2 and TRBJ1-4, with no confidently assigned D gene. The DNA is TGTGCCAGCAGCCTGTGGGAGACTAATGAAAAACTGTTTTTT. Its product reads: CASSLWETNEKLFF.